The rows below give T cell receptor beta chains drawn from one sample of a study of Graves' ophthalmopathy and Graves' hyperthyroidism. MiXCR, applied by TCRdb to the multiplex PCR reads, yields one record per CDR3 protein. This table has approximately 480,000 distinct CDR3 sequences, around 14% appearing once. Sequencing input: blood. All receptors come from a woman younger than 45 with Graves' ophthalmopathy. Both conserved end residues are part of each CDR3. Each record gives: V gene, D gene, clone size, J gene, CDR3 DNA, CDR3 protein. The D gene is left open where the match is weak. Part of the rows lack a size; the others show once, few, many or a class for expanded clones.

TRBV10-3	-	many	TRBJ1-1	TGTGCCATCAGTGACGGGGCCGGGGGGACTGAAGCTTTCTTT	CAISDGAGGTEAFF
TRBV20-1	-	many	TRBJ1-6	TGCAGTGCTAGAGATGAAGGACAGTCAAATTCACCCCTCCACTTT	CSARDEGQSNSPLHF
TRBV6-5	TRBD1	-	TRBJ2-7	TGTGCCAGCAGTAACCCCGGGACAGGAAAATACGAGCAGTACTTC	CASSNPGTGKYEQYF
TRBV9	-	few	TRBJ1-6	TGTGCCAGCAGCGTTGGGGGCCAAACCAGGTCACCCCTCCACTTT	CASSVGGQTRSPLHF
TRBV12-3/TRBV12-4	-	many	TRBJ1-1	TGTGCCAGCATCCCTCCCAAGTCGGAAGCTTTCTTT	CASIPPKSEAFF
TRBV6-1	-	many	TRBJ1-1	TGTGCCAGCAGTGAATACCTTTACAGCAACACTGAAGCTTTCTTT	CASSEYLYSNTEAFF
TRBV4-1	TRBD2	-	TRBJ2-7	TGCGCCAGCAGCCAGCTGCGGACTAGCGAACCCTACGAGCAGTACTTC	CASSQLRTSEPYEQYF
TRBV19	-	-	TRBJ1-1	TGTGCCACCCACCCCAGGTTGGGGGCGAACACTGAAGCTTTCTTT	CATHPRLGANTEAFF
TRBV29-1	-	-	TRBJ2-7	TGCAGCGTTGTTACAGTCATCTGCGAGCAGTACTTC	CSVVTVICEQYF
TRBV10-3	-	many	TRBJ2-7	TGTGCCATCAAGTCGGCAGACTTATACGAGCAGTACTTC	CAIKSADLYEQYF
TRBV20-1	-	many	TRBJ1-5	TGCAGTGCTAGAGATCGCCGAAACAGCAATCAGCCCCAGCATTTT	CSARDRRNSNQPQHF
TRBV5-1	TRBD1	many	TRBJ2-5	TGCGCCAGCAGCTTGGAGACAGGGAAGAAGACCCAGTACTTC	CASSLETGKKTQYF
TRBV12-3/TRBV12-4	TRBD2	many	TRBJ2-7	TGTGCCAGCAGTTTAGCGCTATTGGAACCGGGGGGTGAGCAGTACTTC	CASSLALLEPGGEQYF
TRBV3-1	-	many	TRBJ2-5	TGTGCCAGCAGCCAAGAGGACTTGACGCAAGAGACCCAGTACTTC	CASSQEDLTQETQYF
TRBV9	-	many	TRBJ1-5	TGTGCCAGCAGCGTATACGGGGACCAGCCCCAGCATTTT	CASSVYGDQPQHF
TRBV10-3	-	many	TRBJ1-1	TGTGCCATCATGGGTGACATGAACACTGAAGCTTTCTTT	CAIMGDMNTEAFF
TRBV6-1	-	many	TRBJ1-1	TGTGCCAGCAGCCATACAATGAACACTGAAGCTTTCTTT	CASSHTMNTEAFF
TRBV6-4	-	many	TRBJ1-6	TGTGCCAGCAGTCAGCGACGCTCCTATAATTCACCCCTCCACTTT	CASSQRRSYNSPLHF
TRBV12-3/TRBV12-4	-	few	TRBJ1-6	TGTGCCAGCAGTTTATTGGAGAATTCACCCCTCCACTTT	CASSLLENSPLHF
TRBV11-2	-	many	TRBJ1-1	TGTGCCAGCAGCCCACAGGGAGGTACCCCCACTGAAGCTTTCTTT	CASSPQGGTPTEAFF
TRBV28	-	many	TRBJ1-2	TGTGCCAGCAGACCTAGGGGTTACGGCTATGGCTACACCTTC	CASRPRGYGYGYTF
TRBV5-1	-	many	TRBJ1-1	TGCGCCAGCAGCTTGGCCCCAGGGTTGATGAACACTGAAGCTTTCTTT	CASSLAPGLMNTEAFF
TRBV28	TRBD1	many	TRBJ2-7	TGTGCCAGCAGTTTTGGGTACGGGACAGGGGTACACGAGCAGTACTTC	CASSFGYGTGVHEQYF
TRBV7-3	-	few	TRBJ1-1	TGTGCCAGCATCTTTTTATTTTGGGGTATGAACACTGAAGCTTTCTTT	CASIFLFWGMNTEAFF
TRBV20-1	-	many	TRBJ2-5	TGCAGTGCTAGGTTGAGGGGCGGGGAGACCCAGTACTTC	CSARLRGGETQYF
TRBV6-1	TRBD1	many	TRBJ2-7	TGTGCCAGCAGTATCGGACAGGGAAGTTATCCCTACGAGCAGTACTTC	CASSIGQGSYPYEQYF
TRBV28	-	many	TRBJ1-1	TGTGCCAGCAGAAACAGGAGGTACACTGAAGCTTTCTTT	CASRNRRYTEAFF
TRBV5-1	-	many	TRBJ1-2	TGCGCCAGCAGCCCCGATAGAACAATTGCCTATGGCTACACCTTC	CASSPDRTIAYGYTF